This T cell receptor (beta chain) was sequenced for a study of blood T cell repertoires in COVID-19. Study-level background: Samples of COVID-19 (acute and convalescent) were obtained from the United States, Italy and Spain. Sources were T cells, B-cell-depleted T cells, or PBMCs; the material itself was cDNA or gDNA.

Regarding this clone: Other DNA sequences within the sample encode an identical CDR3.

As handled by the study authors: How many nucleated cells were present was estimated from reference gene primer amplification. This table comes from immunoSEQ multiplex PCR, and its TCRdb copy is limited to in-frame clones, with some not included. D and trimming come from the DNA, and the V and J calls and clone size come from that table. The sample contains about 130,000 clones, over 60% of which appear only once. Germline values: CDR1 MDHEN, CDR2 SYDVKM. The CDR3 is made up of 13 amino acids. Trimming took off 2 bases at V and 0 bases at J, with 5 bases between the two ends. The specimen sequenced was peripheral blood. The receptor's source is an older woman with acute or convalescent COVID-19. This chain joins TRBV28 and TRBJ2-7; D gene uncertain. CDR3 nucleotides: TGTGCCAGCAGTTTAGGCTCCTCCTACGAGCAGTACTTC. Translating gives CASSLGSSYEQYF. The variable domain in full, completed from reference TRBV28 and TRBJ2-7, reads DVKVTQSSRYLVKRTGEKVFLECVQDMDHENMFWYRQDPGLGLRLIYFSYDVKMKEKGDIPEGYSVSREKKERFSLILESASTNQTSMYLCASSLGSSYEQYFGPGTRLTVT.